This entry lists 23 T cell receptor beta chains sequenced from one sample in a study of blood T cell repertoires in COVID-19. Measured with immunoSEQ multiplex PCR; TCRdb has only the in-frame clones, and not every one. The table records about 73,000 clones, about 74% of them present only once. The sample comprised peripheral blood. These receptors all stem from a man between 65 and 85 years old with COVID-19, enrolled during active disease.

The chain uses TRBV21-1 and TRBJ2-7; the DNA was not used to check the table's D call, TRBD2. TRBV21-1 is a listed pseudogene. CDR3 size: 18 residues. The CDR3 reads CASSTGLAGEKSSYEQYF. CDR3 in DNA: TGTGCCAGCAGCACGGGACTAGCGGGAGAGAAGAGCTCCTACGAGCAGTACTTC.

This clone was counted between two and nine times. V and J are TRBV30 and TRBJ2-7, with D hard to call. V gave up 5 bases and J gave up 2 bases, with 10 bases separating them. Germline values: CDR1 GTSNPN, CDR2 SVGIG (reference sequence). This CDR3 region has 12 residues. This CDR3 is CAWRALTYEQYF. The CDR3 region has the DNA TGTGCCTGGCGTGCCTTAACCTACGAGCAGTACTTC.

V and J are TRBV19 and TRBJ2-2; 7 positions agree with TRBD1. V lost 8 bases, J lost 7 bases, and 4 bases stayed unmatched. The V gene's germline CDR1 is LNHDA and CDR2 SQIVND (reference sequence). The CDR3 spans 12 residues. DNA for the CDR3: TGTGCCAGTCAGGGGGATGGCGGGGAGCTGTTTTTT. Protein: CASQGDGGELFF.

The chain employs TRBV2 and TRBJ2-7, with D unresolved. The CDR3 sequence is 15 residues long. Trimming cost V 4 bases and J 0 bases, with 13 bases left between them. The germline V gene has CDR1 SNHLY and CDR2 FYNNEI. The CDR3 loop is CASSVEAISSYEQYF. The DNA for the CDR3 is TGTGCCAGCAGTGTCGAAGCGATTAGCTCCTACGAGCAGTACTTC.

The chain employs TRBV7-2 and TRBJ1-5, with TRBD1 as a possible D gene (6 bases). Germline CDR1 is SGHTA and CDR2 is FQGNSA. This CDR3 is 15 amino acids long. V gave up 6 bases and J gave up 3 bases, with 15 bases separating them. The CDR3 nucleotides read TGTGCCAGCAGTTCCGGGGGGCCAACCAATCAGCCCCAGCATTTT. Translation gives CASSSGGPTNQPQHF.

This clone was seen a handful of times. The V and J genes are TRBV28 and TRBJ2-1; possibly TRBD2 for D (5 bases). This CDR3 spans 17 amino acids. From germline, CDR1 is MDHEN and CDR2 SYDVKM. V was shortened by 1 base and J by 0 bases, with 13 bases between the two germline ends. CDR3 coding DNA: TGTGCCAGCAGTTTATCCCGGACTCTACGCTCCTACAATGAGCAGTTCTTC. Its protein product is CASSLSRTLRSYNEQFF.

This sequence joins TRBV3-1 (or the pseudogene TRBV3-2) and TRBJ2-1, with a weak D call TRBD1 (6 bases). The germline gives CDR1 LGHDT, CDR2 YNNKEL (reference sequence). The CDR3 length is 15 residues. V was cut by 4 bases and J by 0 bases, with 10 bases left in between. The CDR3 DNA follows: TGTGCCAGCAGCCGAAAAGGGGGCTCCTACAATGAGCAGTTCTTC. As protein: CASSRKGGSYNEQFF.

V usage is TRBV5-8 and J usage is TRBJ2-1, with 9 nucleotides matching TRBD2. CDR1 SGHTS and CDR2 YDEGEE come from the germline V gene. This CDR3 has 16 residues. The J segment lost 8 bases and the V segment lost 0 bases, leaving 9 bases of the junction unmatched. The CDR3 here is CASSLAFSGSGDEQFF. The CDR3 DNA reads TGTGCCAGCAGCTTGGCCTTTAGCGGGAGTGGGGATGAGCAGTTCTTC. The variable domain in full, completed from reference TRBV5-8 and TRBJ2-1, reads EAGVTQSPTHLIKTRGQQATLRCSPISGHTSVYWYQQALGLGLQFLLWYDEGEERNRGNFPPRFSGRQFPNYSSELNVNALELEDSALYLCASSLAFSGSGDEQFFGPGTRLTVL.

The sample holds a few counts of this clone. The rearrangement uses TRBV6-6 and TRBJ2-3; D is unresolved. The CDR3 sequence is 15 residues long. Germline CDR1 is MNHNY and CDR2 is SVGAGI (reference sequence). V was trimmed by 2 bases and J by 0 bases, leaving 9 bases between them. CDR3 DNA sequence: TGTGCCAGCAGTTACGAGTTTGCTAGCACAGATACGCAGTATTTT. It encodes CASSYEFASTDTQYF.

The rearrangement joins TRBV6-7 to TRBJ2-2, with D perhaps matching TRBD2 (8 bases). TRBV6-7 belongs to the ORF category, with a function that is uncertain. V was clipped by 11 bases and J by 7 bases, with 26 bases between them. The CDR3 is 16 residues long. The CDR3 coding sequence is TGTGCCTCCTTTCAAGGGGGCCTAGCGGGTCGCGGGGAGCTGTTTTTT. Translated, it gives CASFQGGLAGRGELFF.

This clone was seen a single time. V gene TRBV4-3 combines with J gene TRBJ1-6; weak D call: TRBD1 (6 bases). The germline V gene encodes CDR1 LGHNA and CDR2 YSLEER. V lost 0 bases and J lost 4, with 16 bases in between. CDR3 length: 18 residues. CDR3 amino acids: CASSQDLSQGRYNSPLHF. The CDR3 DNA reads as TGCGCCAGCAGCCAAGATCTATCACAGGGACGGTATAATTCACCCCTCCACTTT.

This clone has only a few counts. This chain joins TRBV4-3 and TRBJ1-1, with unresolved D. The germline CDR1 and CDR2 sequences are LGHNA and YSLEER. The V and J ends lost 0 bases and 12 bases respectively, with 11 bases between them. The CDR3 totals 12 residues. As DNA, the CDR3 is TGCGCCAGCAGCCAAGATTGGGAGTCCACTTTCTTT. The encoded protein is CASSQDWESTFF.

The chain employs TRBV5-1 and TRBJ1-1; D might be TRBD1 (6 bases). This CDR3 has 11 amino acids. V was shortened by 4 bases and J by 6 bases, with 7 bases between the two germline ends. The germline V gene encodes CDR1 SGHRS and CDR2 YFSETQ. This CDR3 reads CASSGGPEAFF. CDR3 DNA: TGCGCCAGCAGCGGGGGCCCTGAAGCTTTCTTT.

The table lists this clone with a few counts. The chain recombines TRBV5-4 with TRBJ1-2, with TRBD1 identical over 8 bases. The CDR3 sequence is 12 residues long. The junction had 2 bases not matched to a gene; V was cut back by 2 bases and J by 8 bases. Germline CDR1 is SGHNT and CDR2 is YYREEE (reference sequence). CDR3 in amino acids: CASSFRDRGYTF. In DNA form, the CDR3 reads TGTGCCAGCAGCTTCCGGGACAGGGGCTACACCTTC.

The chain uses TRBV28 and TRBJ2-5; 8 bases are a match to TRBD1. This CDR3 has 15 amino acids. The germline gives CDR1 MDHEN, CDR2 SYDVKM. Germline trimming cut 6 bases from V and 5 bases from J; bases unmatched to any gene: 11. The CDR3 nucleotides are TGTGCCAGCAGCCGACGGACAGGGTATTCGGAGACCCAGTACTTC. Amino acids: CASSRRTGYSETQYF.

This clone was seen more than once but under ten times. This chain uses TRBV5-1 with TRBJ2-1, with 11 nucleotides matching TRBD2. The V gene end was trimmed by 3 bases and the J gene end by 6 bases; junction bases not matched to a gene: 8. Germline-derived CDR1 and CDR2 are SGHRS and YFSETQ. The CDR3 has 16 residues. As DNA, the CDR3 is TGCGCCAGCAGCTCCAGACTAGCGGGATTAGTCAATGAGCAGTTCTTC. It codes for CASSSRLAGLVNEQFF.

The chain recombines TRBV7-2 with TRBJ2-2, with 9 positions matching TRBD2. V was clipped by 6 bases and J by 4 bases; unmatched bases: 12. Germline assignment: CDR1 SGHTA and CDR2 FQGNSA. The CDR3 totals 17 residues. In DNA, the CDR3 is TGTGCCAGCAGTACTTATGCTAGCGGGGTGGGCACCGGGGAGCTGTTTTTT. Translation gives CASSTYASGVGTGELFF.

The chain recombines TRBV11-2 with TRBJ2-7; D is perhaps TRBD2 (5 bases). The V gene lost 4 bases and the J gene lost 3 bases, with 13 bases spanning the gap. This CDR3 contains 14 residues. In germline, CDR1 is SGHAT, CDR2 FQNNGV. The CDR3 DNA reads as TGTGCCAGCAGCTCGACTATTCAGCGCTACGAGCAGTACTTC. Protein product: CASSSTIQRYEQYF.

The chain uses TRBV13 and TRBJ2-7, with 9 bases identical to TRBD1. The CDR3 covers 15 residues. V lost 7 bases to trimming and J lost 3 bases; unmatched junction nucleotides: 10. The germline V gene encodes CDR1 PRHDT and CDR2 FYEKMQ (reference sequence). CDR3 sequence: CASTPLGTGIYEQYF. The CDR3 region has the DNA TGTGCCAGCACCCCGTTAGGGACAGGGATCTACGAGCAGTACTTC.

The chain combines TRBV28 with TRBJ1-5; 8 bases match TRBD1. The CDR3 is made up of 15 amino acids. The V and J ends lost 4 bases and 3 bases, in that order; junction bases with no gene match: 5. Germline V gene lookup returns CDR1 MDHEN and CDR2 SYDVKM. The CDR3 sequence is CASSYRGEINQPQHF. In DNA form, the CDR3 reads TGTGCCAGCAGTTACAGGGGGGAGATCAATCAGCCCCAGCATTTT.

This chain links TRBV4-3 with TRBJ2-1; 7 nucleotides agree with TRBD2. The CDR3 has 17 amino acids. CDR1 is LGHNA, CDR2 YSLEER, per germline. After removal of 0 bases from V and 2 bases from J, the junction contained 7 bases not matched to a gene. The CDR3 protein is CASSQDGGAGAYNEQFF. The CDR3 region has the DNA TGCGCCAGCAGCCAAGATGGCGGCGCGGGAGCCTACAATGAGCAGTTCTTC.

Only a few counts were recorded for this clone. The rearrangement links TRBV30 to TRBJ1-3; D unclear. Looked up from germline, CDR1 is GTSNPN and CDR2 is SVGIG (reference sequence). The CDR3 totals 13 residues. V lost 2 bases, J lost 2 bases, and 7 bases lay in between. The chain's CDR3 is CAWSRLTGNTIYF. The DNA for the CDR3 is TGTGCCTGGAGTCGCCTAACTGGAAACACCATATATTTT.

This clone occurred once. This rearrangement joins TRBV5-4 to TRBJ1-1; possible D gene TRBD1, 5 bases. Germline V gene lookup returns CDR1 SGHNT and CDR2 YYREEE (reference sequence). This CDR3 has 14 residues. V was pared by 4 bases and J by 0 bases, with 10 bases between. The CDR3 spells CASSTAGLNTEAFF. CDR3 nucleotide sequence: TGTGCCAGCAGCACCGCGGGACTGAACACTGAAGCTTTCTTT.